Sequencing of this TCR beta chain was carried out in a study of PD-1 blockade in mismatch repair-deficient tumors. The CDR3 spans 14 residues. The ends lost 3 bases at V and 9 bases at J; junction bases unmatched: 5. The germline V gene has CDR1 SEHNR and CDR2 FQNEAQ (reference sequence). Findings and caveats of the study: After pembrolizumab, tumor-resident clones rose rapidly, then generally contracted before radiologic responses.

This clone was counted a few times. The antigen remains unidentified. Assay used: immunoSEQ multiplex PCR; TCRdb lists only in-frame clones, some missing. The data show roughly 84,000 clones, about 84% seen once. Sequences were derived from peripheral blood, sampled 12 weeks after starting pembrolizumab. This clonotype was sampled from an adult with mismatch repair-deficient cancer. The chain recombines TRBV7-9 with TRBJ2-1; 10 nucleotides match TRBD1. The CDR3 spells CASSFSGTGVEQFF. The DNA for the CDR3 is TGTGCCAGCAGCTTTTCCGGGACAGGGGTTGAGCAGTTCTTC. The variable domain in full, with the rest retrieved from reference TRBV7-9 and TRBJ2-1, is DTGVSQNPRHKITKRGQNVTFRCDPISEHNRLYWYRQTLGQGPEFLTYFQNEAQLEKSRLLSDRFSAERPKGSFSTLEIQRTEQGDSAMYLCASSFSGTGVEQFFGPGTRLTVL.